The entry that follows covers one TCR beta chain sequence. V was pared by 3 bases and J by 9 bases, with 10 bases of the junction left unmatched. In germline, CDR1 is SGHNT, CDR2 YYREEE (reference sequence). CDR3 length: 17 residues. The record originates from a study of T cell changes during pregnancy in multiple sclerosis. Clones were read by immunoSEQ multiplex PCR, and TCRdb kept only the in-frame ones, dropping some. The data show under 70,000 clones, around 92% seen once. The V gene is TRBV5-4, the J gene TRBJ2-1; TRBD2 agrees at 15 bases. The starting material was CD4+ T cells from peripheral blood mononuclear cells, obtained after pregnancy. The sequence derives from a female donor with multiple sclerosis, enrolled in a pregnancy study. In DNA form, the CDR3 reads TGTGCCAGCAGCTGGGGGGTGGGACTAGCGGGGGGTAGTGAGCAGTTCTTC. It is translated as CASSWGVGLAGGSEQFF.